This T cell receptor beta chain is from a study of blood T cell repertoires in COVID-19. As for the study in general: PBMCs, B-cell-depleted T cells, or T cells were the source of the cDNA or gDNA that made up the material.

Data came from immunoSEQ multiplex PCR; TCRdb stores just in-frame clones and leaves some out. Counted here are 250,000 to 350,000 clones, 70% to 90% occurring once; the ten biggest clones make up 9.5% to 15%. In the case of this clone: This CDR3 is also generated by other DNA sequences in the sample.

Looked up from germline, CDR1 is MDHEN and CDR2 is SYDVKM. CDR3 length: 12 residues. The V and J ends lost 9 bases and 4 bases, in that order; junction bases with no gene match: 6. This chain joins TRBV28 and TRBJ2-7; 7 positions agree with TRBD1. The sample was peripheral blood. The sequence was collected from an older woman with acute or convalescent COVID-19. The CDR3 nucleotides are TGTGCCAGTCGACAGGGTACGTACGAGCAGTACTTC. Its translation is CASRQGTYEQYF.